This T cell receptor (beta chain) originates from a study of T-cell memory formation after mild COVID-19. Study results and limitations: Day 15 to 85 contracting clones showed balanced CD4/CD8; later expanders leaned CD4+. Pre-infection memory held some responding clones, suggesting pre-existing cross-reactive T cells responded. CD4+ contracting clones lay mainly in CM and EM, CD8+ ones in EMRA.

This clonotype was counted a few times. Its matching antigen is unknown. The CDR3 has 19 residues. V lost 5 bases to trimming and J lost 0 bases, with 20 bases between them. Germline loops: CDR1 MNHEY, CDR2 SMNVEV (reference sequence). cDNA libraries for TCR alpha and TCR beta, carrying sample barcodes and UMIs, came from 5'RACE with constant-segment primers. MiXCR, run by TCRdb on the 5' RACE reads, gives a single entry per CDR3 protein. The table lists 35,000 to 45,000 distinct CDR3 sequences, about 7.1% of them singletons. This receptor was identified in a man aged 18 to 30 who had mild COVID-19 (a few samples of this study predate the infection). Cell type and time point are not known. Sequencing input: PBMCs or a T cell subset sorted from them (not recorded which). The chain recombines TRBV27 with TRBJ2-6; possibly TRBD1 or TRBD2 for D (5 bases each). CDR3 loop: CASSPREGRVLSGANVLTF. CDR3 DNA: TGTGCCAGCAGTCCCCGTGAGGGGCGAGTCCTCTCTGGGGCCAACGTCCTGACTTTC.